Below, 26 T cell receptor beta chains from the same sample are listed, as sequenced in a study of control samples from healthy donors and cancer patients (TCRdb year 2020). Library prep was done by the immunoSEQ multiplex PCR assay. The immuneACCESS repertoire file appears here via TCRdb, limited to in-frame rearrangements. These files lack a portion of the clones; in checked studies, under half of the deficit traces to unresolved V genes, and the cause of the others is not known. This sample gives 110,000 to 150,000 clones in total; approximately 90% of them show up just once. The ten most abundant clones make up roughly 8.4% of the sample. Sequenced input: blood. Receptor source: a woman aged 25-40 years in good health.

The genes are TRBV28 and TRBJ2-2, with 12 bases fitting TRBD2. The CDR3 covers 16 residues. J was trimmed by 3 bases and V by 4 bases; bases with no gene match: 3. Germline V lookup: CDR1 MDHEN, CDR2 SYDVKM. The DNA for the CDR3 is TGTGCCAGCAGTTCGCTAGCGGGAGGGCACACCGGGGAGCTGTTTTTT. This sequence encodes CASSSLAGGHTGELFF.

In regard to this clone: At one end the junction does not follow the germline gene, possibly because of a read error. The sample has other DNA sequences that encode this CDR3 too. The chain combines TRBV11-2 with TRBJ1-3; 7 bases fit TRBD1. CDR3 length equals 14 residues. CDR1 and CDR2 (germline): SGHAT, FQNNGV. The CDR3 loop is CASSLDRAGNTIYF. Here the CDR3 DNA reads TGTGCCAGCAGCCTAGACAGGGCGGGTAACACCATATATTTT.

J is TRBJ2-1 and V is TRBV7-3; 9 bases agree with TRBD1. Per germline, CDR1 SGHTA and CDR2 FQGTGA. CDR3 length: 14 residues. J gave up 10 bases and V 1 base, and 5 bases lay outside the gene matches. The CDR3 reads CASSLIQGAREQFF. CDR3 DNA: TGTGCCAGCAGCTTAATACAGGGGGCACGGGAGCAGTTCTTC.

The chain couples TRBV19 to TRBJ1-5; the D gene is possibly TRBD1 (6 bases). V was shortened by 8 bases and J by 7 bases, with 18 bases between the two germline ends. Germline values: CDR1 LNHDA, CDR2 SQIVND (reference sequence). This CDR3 has 14 amino acids. The CDR3 loop reads CASQIQGKGQPQHF. In DNA, the CDR3 is TGTGCCAGTCAAATACAGGGAAAAGGACAGCCCCAGCATTTT. The full variable domain, in which reference TRBV19 and TRBJ1-5 provide the parts outside the CDR3, is DGGITQSPKYLFRKEGQNVTLSCEQNLNHDAMYWYRQDPGQGLRLIYYSQIVNDFQKGDIAEGYSVSREKKESFPLTVTSAQKNPTAFYLCASQIQGKGQPQHFGDGTRLSIL.

The V and J genes are TRBV13 and TRBJ2-1, with a possible D match to TRBD2 (6 bases). The length of the CDR3 is 14 residues. Germline CDR1 is PRHDT and CDR2 is FYEKMQ (reference sequence). Trimming took 3 bases from V and 7 from J, leaving 13 bases between them. As DNA, the CDR3 is TGTGCCAGCAGCTTTGGGGGTGGGAGGAATGAGCAGTTCTTC. As protein: CASSFGGGRNEQFF. Using reference TRBV13 and TRBJ2-1 for the parts outside the CDR3, the full variable domain is AAGVIQSPRHLIKEKRETATLKCYPIPRHDTVYWYQQGPGQDPQFLISFYEKMQSDKGSIPDRFSAQQFSDYHSELNMSSLELGDSALYFCASSFGGGRNEQFFGPGTRLTVL.

This sequence joins TRBV6-7 and TRBJ2-3; 9 bases align to TRBD2. TRBV6-7 counts as an open reading frame of uncertain function. The CDR3 loop spans 21 amino acids. With 2 bases clipped from V and 2 bases from J, the junction kept 20 bases outside the gene matches. The CDR3 here is CASSYEATGTSGRTTTDTQYF. The CDR3 bases are TGTGCCAGCAGTTACGAGGCTACGGGAACTAGCGGGCGGACGACCACAGATACGCAGTATTTT.

V and J are TRBV6-5 and TRBJ1-3; tentatively, D is TRBD1 (6 bases). The CDR3 is made up of 14 amino acids. V lost 6 bases and J 3 bases, leaving 12 bases between the germline ends. CDR1 is MNHEY, CDR2 SVGAGI, per germline. CDR3: CASRLTGHGNTIYF. In DNA form, the CDR3 reads TGTGCCAGCAGACTAACAGGGCATGGAAACACCATATATTTT.

V gene TRBV6-6 combines with J gene TRBJ2-5; TRBD2 might be the D (5 bases). The V gene's germline CDR1 is MNHNY and CDR2 SVGAGI (reference sequence). The CDR3 is made up of 15 amino acids. V was cut by 0 bases and J by 5 bases, with 13 bases left in between. In nucleotides, the CDR3 is TGTGCCAGCAGTTACTCCTCACAGCGGACGGAGACCCAGTACTTC. Protein product: CASSYSSQRTETQYF.

The chain employs TRBV2 and TRBJ1-5, with D tentatively TRBD1 (5 bases). The CDR3 extends over 15 amino acids. Trimming removed 5 bases from V and 3 bases from J, with 14 bases in between. Germline V CDR1 and CDR2: SNHLY, FYNNEI. In DNA form, the CDR3 reads TGTGCCAGCAGTATTCAGGGAAGTAACAATCAGCCCCAGCATTTT. Amino acids: CASSIQGSNNQPQHF.

The chain combines TRBV19 with TRBJ1-4, with D possibly matching TRBD1 (6 bases). Germline V gene lookup returns CDR1 LNHDA and CDR2 SQIVND (reference sequence). The V and J ends lost 3 bases and 1 base respectively, with 12 bases between them. This CDR3 comprises 16 residues. The CDR3: CASSMGTGRTNEKLFF. CDR3 coding DNA: TGTGCCAGTAGTATGGGAACAGGGAGAACTAATGAAAAACTGTTTTTT. Looking up the rest from reference TRBV19 and TRBJ1-4 gives the full variable domain: DGGITQSPKYLFRKEGQNVTLSCEQNLNHDAMYWYRQDPGQGLRLIYYSQIVNDFQKGDIAEGYSVSREKKESFPLTVTSAQKNPTAFYLCASSMGTGRTNEKLFFGSGTQLSVL.

This chain joins TRBV5-5 and TRBJ1-1; D remains ambiguous. Germline CDR1 is SGHKS and CDR2 is YYEKEE (reference sequence). The CDR3 extends over 14 amino acids. With 1 base removed from V and 2 bases from J, the gap between germline ends came to 9 bases. CDR3 residues: CASSLYLGNTEAFF. The CDR3 DNA reads TGTGCCAGCAGCTTGTATCTGGGTAACACTGAAGCTTTCTTT. The full variable domain, completed using reference TRBV5-5 and TRBJ1-1, is DAGVTQSPTHLIKTRGQQVTLRCSPISGHKSVSWYQQVLGQGPQFIFQYYEKEERGRGNFPDRFSARQFPNYSSELNVNALLLGDSALYLCASSLYLGNTEAFFGQGTRLTVV.

The chain employs TRBV29-1 and TRBJ1-4; D not certain. The CDR3 is made up of 14 amino acids. Germline CDR1 reads SQVTM; CDR2 reads ANQGSEA. V dropped 1 base and J dropped 7 bases, with 13 bases sitting between them. CDR3: CSVEARAGGEKLFF. CDR3 DNA sequence: TGCAGCGTTGAAGCTAGGGCAGGTGGTGAAAAACTGTTTTTT.

The genes are TRBV6-5 and TRBJ1-2; D is perhaps TRBD1 (6 bases). Trimming took off 8 bases at V and 8 bases at J, with 18 bases between the two ends. This CDR3 contains 13 residues. Germline CDR1 reads MNHEY; CDR2 reads SVGAGI. The CDR3 here is CASANGQSWGYTF. The CDR3 DNA reads as TGTGCCAGCGCAAACGGACAGTCTTGGGGCTACACCTTC.

The chain recombines TRBV5-5 with TRBJ2-5; D not resolved. There are 13 residues in the CDR3. CDR1 and CDR2 from the germline V gene are SGHKS and YYEKEE (reference sequence). V was clipped by 3 bases and J by 0 bases, with 6 bases between them. The CDR3 DNA follows: TGTGCCAGCAGCTCCGCTAACCAAGAGACCCAGTACTTC. This sequence encodes CASSSANQETQYF.

The rearrangement uses TRBV19 and TRBJ1-1; TRBD1 matches 9 bases. Trimming cost V 4 bases and J 2 bases; bases outside gene matches: 8. Germline lookup yields CDR1 LNHDA and CDR2 SQIVND (reference sequence). The CDR3 has 16 amino acids. CDR3 in DNA: TGTGCCAGTAGTAGTTTCCCGGGACAGGGTAACACTGAAGCTTTCTTT. Amino acids: CASSSFPGQGNTEAFF.

The chain has TRBV2 and TRBJ2-6; 7 nucleotides match TRBD1. The CDR3 runs to 13 residues. The germline V gene has CDR1 SNHLY and CDR2 FYNNEI. Trimming at V came to 11 bases and at J to 4 bases, leaving 5 bases not matched to a gene. In DNA, the CDR3 is TGTGCCGGAACAGGGGTAGGGGCCAACGTCCTGACTTTC. Protein sequence: CAGTGVGANVLTF.

The chain has TRBV25-1 and TRBJ1-2, with D hard to call. Trimming shortened V by 2 bases and J by 3 bases, and 4 bases separated the two germline ends. The CDR3 is made up of 12 amino acids. Germline CDR1 MGHDK, CDR2 SYGVNS. Here the CDR3 DNA reads TGTGCCAGCAGTGAAGGCGACTATGGCTACACCTTC. This gives the protein CASSEGDYGYTF.

This chain uses TRBV12-3 or TRBV12-4 with TRBJ1-3; D is uncertain. The CDR3 is 13 residues long. Trimming removed 3 bases at V and 8 bases at J, with 11 bases between. The CDR3 spells CASSFLNGDTIYF. CDR3 bases: TGTGCCAGCAGTTTTCTTAATGGGGACACCATATATTTT.

Concerning this clone: Germline is not matched at one junction end, which may reflect a read error. This chain connects TRBV13 to TRBJ2-5; D is unclear. CDR3 length: 14 residues. CDR1 is PRHDT, CDR2 FYEKMQ, per germline (reference sequence). The CDR3 DNA follows: TGTGCCGGCAGCCCAAAGCAACTTCAAGAGACCCAGTACTTC. Translated, it gives CAGSPKQLQETQYF.

Here the CDR3 reads CASSPPGQPYEQYF. For the CDR3, the DNA is TGTGCCAGCTCACCCCCGGGACAACCCTACGAGCAGTACTTC. The V call is TRBV18, the J call TRBJ2-7; the D gene is possibly TRBD1 (6 bases). V lost 3 bases to trimming and J lost 2 bases, with 11 bases between them. This CDR3 is 14 amino acids long. Germline-derived CDR1 and CDR2 are KGHSH and LQKENI.

The chain carries TRBV6-1 and TRBJ1-2; D perhaps matches TRBD1 (5 bases). This CDR3 comprises 14 residues. Germline CDR1 MNHNS, CDR2 SASEGT. V gave up 1 base and J gave up 4 bases, with 10 bases separating them. The CDR3 spells CASSEVTGFYGYTF. The CDR3 DNA sequence: TGTGCCAGCAGTGAAGTCACAGGCTTCTATGGCTACACCTTC.

This chain joins TRBV2 and TRBJ2-7, with TRBD2 matching over 7 bases. Germline trimming cut 4 bases from V and 6 bases from J; bases unmatched to any gene: 12. CDR3 length: 15 amino acids. Germline lookup yields CDR1 SNHLY and CDR2 FYNNEI. This CDR3 is CASSGPWAGVAEQYF. The CDR3 DNA reads as TGTGCCAGCAGTGGACCCTGGGCGGGAGTAGCCGAGCAGTACTTC.

The CDR3 bases are TGTGCCAGCAGTGATGACACCGGGGAGCTGTTTTTT. Protein sequence: CASSDDTGELFF. The rearrangement joins TRBV6-4 to TRBJ2-2; D uncertain. Germline-derived CDR1 and CDR2 are MRHNA and SNTAGT. The germline V and J ends were trimmed by 3 bases and 3 bases, with 2 bases remaining between them. The length of the CDR3 is 12 residues.

The sample holds one count of this clone. The chain couples TRBV6-6 to TRBJ1-4, with 11 bases that match TRBD1. The germline V gene has CDR1 MNHNY and CDR2 SVGAGI (reference sequence). After removal of 6 bases from V and 3 bases from J, the junction contained 6 bases not matched to a gene. CDR3 length equals 16 residues. In nucleotides, the CDR3 is TGTGCCAGCAGCAGGGACAGGGGGTCGTCTAATGAAAAACTGTTTTTT. This translates into CASSRDRGSSNEKLFF.

Here the CDR3 DNA reads TGTGCCAGCAGTTTAGGACAGTACAATGAGCAGTTCTTC. It encodes CASSLGQYNEQFF. This chain links TRBV12-3 or TRBV12-4 with TRBJ2-1, with D perhaps matching TRBD1 (5 bases). Deletions cut 1 base from V and 4 bases from J, with 5 bases between. The CDR3 length is 13 residues.

The V and J genes are TRBV3-1 (or the pseudogene TRBV3-2) and TRBJ2-6; 7 nucleotides agree with TRBD1. Germline V gene lookup returns CDR1 LGHDT and CDR2 YNNKEL (reference sequence). V trimming: 5 bases; J trimming: 2 bases; junction bases outside the gene matches: 6. There are 16 residues in the CDR3. The DNA for the CDR3 is TGTGCCAGCAGCAAATTAGGGGGCGCTGGGGCCAACGTCCTGACTTTC. As protein: CASSKLGGAGANVLTF.